This is a list of T cell receptor beta chains from one sample in a study of blood T cell repertoires in COVID-19. Here immunoSEQ multiplex PCR was the method, and the copy in TCRdb shows in-frame clones only, minus some. The profile shows some 120,000 clones, about 90% of them singletons. Sequencing was done on a sample of peripheral blood. All receptors come from a woman aged 45-59 years who had recovered from COVID-19. Both conserved end residues are trimmed from each CDR3. The order of the fields is V gene, CDR3 protein.

v_gene: TRBV10-2; CDR3aa: ASSGPAGGITDTQY
v_gene: TRBV5-1; CDR3aa: ASSLGQGGDEQF
v_gene: TRBV11-3; CDR3aa: ASSAGTGYYGYT
v_gene: TRBV6-5; CDR3aa: ASRSELQF
v_gene: TRBV24-1; CDR3aa: ATSDLSGTQY
v_gene: TRBV6-5; CDR3aa: ASRGAGIETQY
v_gene: TRBV4-1; CDR3aa: ASSQDSWSSSGNTIY
v_gene: TRBV12-3/TRBV12-4; CDR3aa: ASSSQGGETQY
v_gene: TRBV24-1; CDR3aa: ATSEPGESGGYT
v_gene: TRBV30; CDR3aa: AWSVGRPGAQY
v_gene: TRBV2; CDR3aa: ASSVGRVSRSYGYT
v_gene: TRBV4-2; CDR3aa: ASSQARTSGAYEQY
v_gene: TRBV11-2; CDR3aa: ASSLVVGQSISGANVLT
v_gene: TRBV6-5; CDR3aa: ASTWRGRVDAF
v_gene: TRBV12-5; CDR3aa: ASGLVRFGETQY
v_gene: TRBV2; CDR3aa: ASSVADTQY
v_gene: TRBV12-5; CDR3aa: ASGLPTPGTGDNNEQF
v_gene: TRBV6-6; CDR3aa: ASNRLAAQETQY
v_gene: TRBV19; CDR3aa: ASRGFSYNYGYT
v_gene: TRBV4-2; CDR3aa: ASSPLAASGYTDTQY
v_gene: TRBV29-1; CDR3aa: SATGLAEGDTQY
v_gene: TRBV3-1/TRBV3-2; CDR3aa: ASSQVGQFSNCT
v_gene: TRBV11-3; CDR3aa: ASSHRQGPDTQY
v_gene: TRBV5-8; CDR3aa: ASFPEGRGFEKLF
v_gene: TRBV19; CDR3aa: ASTRTGENNSGNTIY
v_gene: TRBV19; CDR3aa: ASSVVPGSNQPQH
v_gene: TRBV28; CDR3aa: ASSLAWGGSIQPQH
v_gene: TRBV27; CDR3aa: ASSFWSSGANVLT
v_gene: TRBV7-9; CDR3aa: ASSLISEQY
v_gene: TRBV7-9; CDR3aa: ASSLIGDGYT
v_gene: TRBV29-1; CDR3aa: SVGSGRARLGGDTQY
v_gene: TRBV6-1; CDR3aa: ASSEGGLAGGGYEQY
v_gene: TRBV4-3; CDR3aa: ASSHDPQGAGNTIY
v_gene: TRBV7-8; CDR3aa: ASSPRQGTSNQPQH
v_gene: TRBV30; CDR3aa: AWNQGMDQPQH
v_gene: TRBV10-3; CDR3aa: AISESKQGHQPQH
v_gene: TRBV2; CDR3aa: ASSDGTYEQY
v_gene: TRBV15; CDR3aa: ATSRSGGTYNTQY
v_gene: TRBV11-3; CDR3aa: ASSGGTPDTQY
v_gene: TRBV4-3; CDR3aa: ASSQEAAPGTQY
v_gene: TRBV7-6; CDR3aa: ASSKTGGLTEAF
v_gene: TRBV6-5; CDR3aa: ASRTPGQGLYEQY
v_gene: TRBV5-4; CDR3aa: ASSPGVQGGTDTQY
v_gene: TRBV7-2; CDR3aa: ASSTTGGGPGNTIY
v_gene: TRBV2; CDR3aa: ASRTTSGSYNEQF
v_gene: TRBV7-9; CDR3aa: ASSLGTGRGSNQPQH
v_gene: TRBV7-8; CDR3aa: ASSLARGQGNEQY
v_gene: TRBV2; CDR3aa: ASYMGGEDTEAF
v_gene: TRBV11-2; CDR3aa: ASSSTGSRGTGELF
v_gene: TRBV6-5; CDR3aa: ASKSQGLMRGYT
v_gene: TRBV5-4; CDR3aa: ASSIDRGLWNTEAF
v_gene: TRBV5-4; CDR3aa: ASSPTKGQPNSPLH
v_gene: TRBV5-4; CDR3aa: ASSRQGNNSPLH
v_gene: TRBV6-6; CDR3aa: ASSYSRNTEAF
v_gene: TRBV4-2; CDR3aa: ASSHQTGEHEQY
v_gene: TRBV5-4; CDR3aa: ASSFSGGSSYNEQF
v_gene: TRBV6-5; CDR3aa: ASRAGWGEQETQY
v_gene: TRBV5-1; CDR3aa: ASSRQLTTGDTEAF